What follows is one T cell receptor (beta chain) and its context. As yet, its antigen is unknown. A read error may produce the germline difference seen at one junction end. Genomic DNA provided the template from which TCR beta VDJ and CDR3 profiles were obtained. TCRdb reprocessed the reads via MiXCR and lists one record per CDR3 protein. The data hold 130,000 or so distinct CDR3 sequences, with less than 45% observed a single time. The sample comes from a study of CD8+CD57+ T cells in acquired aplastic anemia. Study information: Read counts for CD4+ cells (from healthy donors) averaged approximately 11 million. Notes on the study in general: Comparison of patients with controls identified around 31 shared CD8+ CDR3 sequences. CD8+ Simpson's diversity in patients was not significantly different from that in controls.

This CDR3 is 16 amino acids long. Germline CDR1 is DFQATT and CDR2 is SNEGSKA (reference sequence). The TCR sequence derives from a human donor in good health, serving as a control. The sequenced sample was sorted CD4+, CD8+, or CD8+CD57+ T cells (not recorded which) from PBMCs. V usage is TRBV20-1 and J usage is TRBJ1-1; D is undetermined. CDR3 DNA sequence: TGCAGTGCTAGAGATTGGGCTGGGCAGCGCCACACTGAGGCTTTCTTT. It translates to CSARDWAGQRHTEAFF.